A single sample gave rise to the 4 T cell receptor beta chains below, sequenced in a study of monozygotic twins with inflammatory bowel disease. Following a re-call of the 5' RACE reads, TCRdb has one entry per CDR3 protein and lacks DNA. The sample table sets out about 110,000 distinct CDR3 sequences. The sample taken for sequencing was blood. The receptors come from a human donor with ulcerative colitis or Crohn's disease, or a healthy co-twin of an affected twin (not recorded which).

The gene calls are TRBV7-2 and TRBJ2-7; TCRdb outputs TRBD2, but without DNA this stays unchecked. There are 15 residues in the CDR3. Germline values: CDR1 SGHTA, CDR2 FQGNSA. This chain's CDR3 is CASSYTSGGDYEQYF.

This chain links TRBV5-1 with TRBJ1-2; TCRdb's assignment of TRBD1 cannot be checked, as there is no DNA. Per germline, CDR1 SGHRS and CDR2 YFSETQ. The CDR3 has 14 residues. CDR3 in amino acids: CASSLEGQAYGYTF.

CDR3 loop: CASSQGTLPTEAFF. The genes are TRBV3-1 and TRBJ1-1. The CDR3 totals 14 residues. Looked up from germline, CDR1 is LGHDT and CDR2 is YNNKEL (reference sequence).

The chain links TRBV5-5 to TRBJ1-5; TCRdb's D call, TRBD1, is unchecked because there is no DNA. This CDR3 comprises 17 residues. Germline V gene sequence: CDR1 SGHKS, CDR2 YYEKEE (reference sequence). CDR3 residues: CASSLRTGGDSNQPQHF.